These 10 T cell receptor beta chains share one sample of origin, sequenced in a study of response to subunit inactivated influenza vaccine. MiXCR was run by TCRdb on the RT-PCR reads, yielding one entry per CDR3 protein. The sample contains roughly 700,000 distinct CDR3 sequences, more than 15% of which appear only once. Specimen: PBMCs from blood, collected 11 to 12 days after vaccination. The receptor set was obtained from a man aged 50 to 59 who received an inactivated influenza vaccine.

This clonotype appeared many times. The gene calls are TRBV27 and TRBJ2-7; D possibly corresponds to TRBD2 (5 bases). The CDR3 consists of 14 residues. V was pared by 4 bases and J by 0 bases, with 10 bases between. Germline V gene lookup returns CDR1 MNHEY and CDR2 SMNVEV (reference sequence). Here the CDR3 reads CASSYGGRSYEQYF. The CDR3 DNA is TGTGCCAGCAGTTACGGCGGGCGCTCCTACGAGCAGTACTTC.

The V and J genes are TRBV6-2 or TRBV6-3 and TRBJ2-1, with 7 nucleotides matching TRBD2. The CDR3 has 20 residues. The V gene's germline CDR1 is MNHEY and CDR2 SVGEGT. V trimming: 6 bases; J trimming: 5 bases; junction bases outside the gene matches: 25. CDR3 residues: CASRYPRDYSTLGHHNEQFF. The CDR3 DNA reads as TGTGCCAGCAGGTATCCCCGGGACTACTCTACCTTGGGTCATCACAATGAGCAGTTCTTC.

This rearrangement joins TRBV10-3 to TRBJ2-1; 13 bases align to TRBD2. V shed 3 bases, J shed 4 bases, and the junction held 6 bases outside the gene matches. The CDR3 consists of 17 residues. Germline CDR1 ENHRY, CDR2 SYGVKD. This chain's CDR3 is CAISDMRTSGGYNEQFF. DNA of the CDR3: TGTGCCATCAGTGATATGAGGACTAGCGGGGGATACAATGAGCAGTTCTTC.

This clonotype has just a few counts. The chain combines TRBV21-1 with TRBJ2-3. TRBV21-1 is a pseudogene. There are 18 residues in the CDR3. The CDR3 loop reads CASSKWKIYQTDTDTQYF. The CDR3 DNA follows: TGTGCCAGCAGCAAATGGAAGATATACCAGACTGACACAGATACGCAGTATTTT.

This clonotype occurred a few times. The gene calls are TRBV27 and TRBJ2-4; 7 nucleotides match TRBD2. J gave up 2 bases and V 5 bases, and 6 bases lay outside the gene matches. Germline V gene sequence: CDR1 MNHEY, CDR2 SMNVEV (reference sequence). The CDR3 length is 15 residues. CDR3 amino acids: CASSPLGGTKNIQYF. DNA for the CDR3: TGTGCCAGCAGTCCCCTCGGGGGGACCAAAAACATTCAGTACTTC.

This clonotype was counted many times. For the CDR3, the DNA is TGCGCCAGCAGCTTGGCCGGAGGGAGGGATACGCAGTATTTT. Its translation is CASSLAGGRDTQYF. The chain joins TRBV5-1 to TRBJ2-3; a possible D gene is TRBD2 (6 bases). Germline V gives CDR1 SGHRS, CDR2 YFSETQ. The CDR3 covers 14 residues. With 0 bases removed from V and 6 bases from J, the gap between germline ends came to 11 bases.

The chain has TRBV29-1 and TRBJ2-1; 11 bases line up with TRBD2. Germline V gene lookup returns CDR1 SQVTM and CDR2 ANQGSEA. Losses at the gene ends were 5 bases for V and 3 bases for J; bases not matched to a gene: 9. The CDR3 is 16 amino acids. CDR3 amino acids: CSVSTATSGNYNEQFF. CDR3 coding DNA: TGCAGCGTTTCAACCGCGACTAGCGGGAACTACAATGAGCAGTTCTTC.

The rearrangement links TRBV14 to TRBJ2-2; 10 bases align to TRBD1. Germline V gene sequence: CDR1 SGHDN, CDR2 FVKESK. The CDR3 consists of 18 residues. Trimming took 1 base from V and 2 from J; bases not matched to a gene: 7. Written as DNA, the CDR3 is TGTGCCAGCAGCCAAGCGATGGGACAGGGGCACAACACCGGGGAGCTGTTTTTT. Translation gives CASSQAMGQGHNTGELFF. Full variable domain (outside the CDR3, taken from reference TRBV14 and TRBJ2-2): EAGVTQFPSHSVIEKGQTVTLRCDPISGHDNLYWYRRVMGKEIKFLLHFVKESKQDESGMPNNRFLAERTGGTYSTLKVQPAELEDSGVYFCASSQAMGQGHNTGELFFGEGSRLTVL.

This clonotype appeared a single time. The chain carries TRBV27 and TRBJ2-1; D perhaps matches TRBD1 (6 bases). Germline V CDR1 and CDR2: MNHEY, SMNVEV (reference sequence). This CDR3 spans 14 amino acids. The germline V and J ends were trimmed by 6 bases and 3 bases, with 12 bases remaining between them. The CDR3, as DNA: TGTGCCAGCAGCCGGACGGGACACTACAATGAGCAGTTCTTC. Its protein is CASSRTGHYNEQFF.

This CDR3 is CSARVGTGRKGELFF. As DNA, the CDR3 is TGCAGTGCTAGAGTGGGGACGGGGAGGAAAGGGGAGCTGTTTTTT. This sequence joins TRBV20-1 and TRBJ2-2; weak D call: TRBD2 (6 bases). This CDR3 region has 15 residues. The V gene's germline CDR1 is DFQATT and CDR2 SNEGSKA (reference sequence). The V and J ends lost 1 base and 8 bases respectively, with 17 bases between them.